The 21 T cell receptor beta chains listed next were all sequenced from one sample in a study of control samples from healthy donors and cancer patients. Method: immunoSEQ multiplex PCR; TCRdb's copy keeps in-frame clones and lacks some. The table lists under 200,000 clones, 91% of them singletons. Material: blood. Every receptor here comes from a woman younger than 45 in good health.

CDR3 residues: CASSPSGTDTQYF. Here the CDR3 DNA reads TGTGCCAGCTCACCCAGCGGCACAGATACGCAGTATTTT. The chain combines TRBV18 with TRBJ2-3; D gene uncertain. Trimming took 3 bases from V and 1 from J, leaving 5 bases between them. CDR3 length equals 13 residues. The germline V gene has CDR1 KGHSH and CDR2 LQKENI. Variable domain in full (rest from reference TRBV18 and TRBJ2-3): NAGVMQNPRHLVRRRGQEARLRCSPMKGHSHVYWYRQLPEEGLKFMVYLQKENIIDESGMPKERFSAEFPKEGPSILRIQQVVRGDSAAYFCASSPSGTDTQYFGPGTRLTVL.

The chain links TRBV3-1 (or the pseudogene TRBV3-2) to TRBJ2-7, with 10 bases fitting TRBD2. Trimming removed 8 bases from V and 6 bases from J; junction bases left unmatched: 7. The CDR3 is 13 amino acids. Germline-derived CDR1 and CDR2 are LGHDT and YNNKEL (reference sequence). The CDR3 nucleotides read TGTGCCAGCTCTACTACTAGCGGGGTCGAGCAGTACTTC. It encodes CASSTTSGVEQYF.

The V and J genes are TRBV4-2 and TRBJ2-7; D gene unclear. The CDR3 totals 14 residues. V lost 0 bases and J 2 bases, leaving 8 bases between the germline ends. Germline CDR1 is LGHNA and CDR2 is YNFKEQ. The CDR3 DNA reads TGTGCCAGCAGCCAAGATCGGCTAGCCTACGAGCAGTACTTC. Protein: CASSQDRLAYEQYF.

The chain couples TRBV5-1 to TRBJ2-7; TRBD1 aligns across 9 bases. CDR3 length: 14 residues. Losses at the gene ends were 4 bases for V and 7 bases for J; bases not matched to a gene: 9. CDR1 and CDR2 (germline): SGHRS, YFSETQ. In DNA form, the CDR3 reads TGCGCCAGCAGCCCCGGGACAGGGTCCCGAGAGCAGTACTTC. Protein: CASSPGTGSREQYF. Filled out from reference TRBV5-1 and TRBJ2-7, the complete variable domain reads KAGVTQTPRYLIKTRGQQVTLSCSPISGHRSVSWYQQTPGQGLQFLFEYFSETQRNKGNFPGRFSGRQFSNSRSEMNVSTLELGDSALYLCASSPGTGSREQYFGPGTRLTVT.

CDR3 sequence (DNA): TGTGCCAGCAGTGAAATTGGTGGGGGGAACACTGAAGCTTTCTTT. Translation gives CASSEIGGGNTEAFF. The chain uses TRBV25-1 and TRBJ1-1; possible D gene TRBD1, 5 bases. Trimming pared 2 bases from V and 1 base from J, leaving 11 bases between. This CDR3 is 15 amino acids long. CDR1 is MGHDK, CDR2 SYGVNS, per germline.

A note on this clone: Other DNA sequences in this specimen translate into the identical CDR3. The J gene is TRBJ1-1, the V gene TRBV18, with 10 bases fitting TRBD1. The CDR3 contains 14 residues. Germline V gene lookup returns CDR1 KGHSH and CDR2 LQKENI. Losses at the gene ends were 3 bases for V and 5 bases for J; bases not matched to a gene: 3. The CDR3 loop is CASSPLDRGTEAFF. Here the CDR3 DNA reads TGTGCCAGCTCACCTTTGGACAGGGGGACTGAAGCTTTCTTT.

This chain uses TRBV4-1 with TRBJ2-1, with 14 bases lining up with TRBD2. CDR1 MGHRA and CDR2 YSYEKL come from the germline V gene. Germline trimming cut 5 bases from V and 5 bases from J; bases unmatched to any gene: 8. The CDR3 spans 17 residues. The CDR3 coding sequence is TGCGCCAGCAGCAAGACTAGCGGGAGGGCCAGCGACAATGAGCAGTTCTTC. It codes for CASSKTSGRASDNEQFF.

J is TRBJ1-1 and V is TRBV29-1; D is undetermined. Germline CDR1 is SQVTM and CDR2 is ANQGSEA. The CDR3 has 11 amino acids. Trimming left V 8 bases short and J 1 base short, with 8 bases between. The CDR3 loop is CSQCGNTEAFF. The DNA for the CDR3 is TGCAGCCAATGTGGGAACACTGAAGCTTTCTTT.

A single count supports this clone. This sequence joins TRBV24-1 and TRBJ2-5; the D gene is possibly TRBD2 (7 bases). The CDR3 contains 15 residues. CDR1 and CDR2 from the germline V gene are KGHDR and SFDVKD. Trimming removed 3 bases at V and 5 bases at J, with 15 bases between. The CDR3 nucleotides are TGTGCCACCAGTGATATACGGGGGGCGGAGGAGACCCAGTACTTC. Translating it yields CATSDIRGAEETQYF.

J is TRBJ2-1 and V is TRBV5-5, with TRBD2 matching over 8 bases. Germline trimming cut 5 bases from V and 3 bases from J; bases unmatched to any gene: 7. Germline V gives CDR1 SGHKS, CDR2 YYEKEE (reference sequence). The CDR3 has 15 residues. CDR3 amino acids: CASRKTGTSYNEQFF. As DNA, the CDR3 is TGTGCCAGCAGAAAAACCGGGACTAGCTACAATGAGCAGTTCTTC.

The V gene is TRBV7-9, the J gene TRBJ1-6; D remains unclear. CDR1 is SEHNR, CDR2 FQNEAQ, per germline (reference sequence). CDR3 length: 12 residues. The ends were cut back, 5 bases at V and 8 bases at J, with 7 bases in the middle. CDR3 sequence reads: CASSPPDSPLHF. As DNA, the CDR3 is TGTGCCAGCAGCCCGCCCGATTCACCCCTCCACTTT.

CDR3 DNA: TGTGCCAGCAGCCAAGATGGAACAGGGGTCGAGCAGTACTTC. This gives the protein CASSQDGTGVEQYF. The V gene is TRBV4-2, the J gene TRBJ2-7; 7 bases are a match to TRBD1. The CDR3 runs to 14 residues. J gave up 6 bases and V 0 bases, and 5 bases lay outside the gene matches. Germline V gene data show CDR1 as LGHNA and CDR2 as YNFKEQ.

The chain recombines TRBV7-9 with TRBJ2-3, with 9 bases aligning to TRBD1. The CDR3 has 13 amino acids. Germline CDR1 and CDR2: SEHNR and FQNEAQ (reference sequence). The junction had 4 bases not matched to a gene; V was cut back by 6 bases and J by 6 bases. CDR3: CASRQGAVDTQYF. The CDR3 nucleotides are TGTGCCAGCAGACAGGGGGCGGTGGATACGCAGTATTTT.

This chain links TRBV6-1 with TRBJ1-5, with D unresolved. The CDR3 spans 14 residues. Per the germline V gene, CDR1 is MNHNS and CDR2 is SASEGT. Between the trimmed V and J ends, which lost 2 bases and 7 bases, there was a span of 12 bases. The CDR3 DNA follows: TGTGCCAGCAGTGAATCCACGGTGAGCCAGCCCCAGCATTTT. It encodes CASSESTVSQPQHF.

The gene calls are TRBV5-1 and TRBJ2-1; 12 bases map to TRBD2. V gave up 0 bases and J gave up 0 bases; unmatched junction bases: 7. This CDR3 is 19 amino acids long. The V gene's germline CDR1 is SGHRS and CDR2 YFSETQ. The CDR3 is CASSLAWLAGGSSYNEQFF. CDR3 DNA: TGCGCCAGCAGCTTGGCCTGGCTAGCGGGAGGGAGCTCCTACAATGAGCAGTTCTTC.

The rearrangement uses TRBV3-1 (or the pseudogene TRBV3-2) and TRBJ2-1; 7 bases fit TRBD1. Germline values: CDR1 LGHDT, CDR2 YNNKEL (reference sequence). The V segment lost 4 bases and the J segment 7 bases; nucleotides outside the gene matches: 1. The CDR3 contains 12 residues. Written as DNA, the CDR3 is TGTGCCAGCAGCCCACAGGGGAATGAGCAGTTCTTC. This translates into CASSPQGNEQFF.

V gene TRBV20-1 combines with J gene TRBJ2-7, with 7 bases fitting TRBD1. Trimming removed 4 bases from V and 5 bases from J; junction bases left unmatched: 2. CDR1 and CDR2 from the germline V gene are DFQATT and SNEGSKA (reference sequence). CDR3 length: 11 residues. CDR3: CSANRGHEQYF. The CDR3, as DNA: TGCAGTGCTAACAGGGGCCACGAGCAGTACTTC.

The rearrangement uses TRBV5-5 and TRBJ2-1; 7 bases are shared with TRBD2. Trimming removed 2 bases from V and 8 bases from J; junction bases left unmatched: 10. In germline, CDR1 is SGHKS, CDR2 YYEKEE (reference sequence). This CDR3 is 15 amino acids long. The CDR3 DNA is TGTGCCAGCAGCTTTTTGGGTGCAGGGAGGGATGAGCAGTTCTTC. Translated, it gives CASSFLGAGRDEQFF.

The V and J genes are TRBV30 and TRBJ1-2; D unresolved. There are 12 residues in the CDR3. Germline values: CDR1 GTSNPN, CDR2 SVGIG (reference sequence). The V gene lost 4 bases and the J gene lost 4 bases, with 10 bases spanning the gap. CDR3 region: CAWNVMGYGYTF. The CDR3 nucleotides read TGTGCCTGGAACGTCATGGGCTATGGCTACACCTTC.

The V gene is TRBV5-1, the J gene TRBJ2-3; the match to TRBD1 covers 8 bases. The J segment lost 1 base and the V segment lost 4 bases, leaving 2 bases of the junction unmatched. This CDR3 is built from 14 residues. The germline CDR1 and CDR2 sequences are SGHRS and YFSETQ. The DNA of the CDR3 is TGCGCCAGCAGCAGGGGACAGGGCACAGATACGCAGTATTTT. This sequence encodes CASSRGQGTDTQYF.

The chain carries TRBV6-6 and TRBJ1-1; 7 positions match TRBD1. CDR3 size: 14 residues. Germline V gene lookup returns CDR1 MNHNY and CDR2 SVGAGI (reference sequence). V lost 5 bases, J lost 3 bases, and 6 bases stayed unmatched. This CDR3 is CASSTQGVYTEAFF. In DNA form, the CDR3 reads TGTGCCAGCAGTACCCAGGGGGTGTACACTGAAGCTTTCTTT.